Here is one T cell receptor (beta chain) with its context. The target antigen is unknown. CDR1 and CDR2 (germline): SGHRS, YFSETQ. V dropped 0 bases and J dropped 3 bases, with 15 bases sitting between them. The CDR3 runs 16 residues. This specimen comes from a study of T cells in Graves' hyperthyroidism and ophthalmopathy. Whole-study findings and limits: Clonotypes that were expanded in thyroid above 0.001 mostly appeared in blood too. The authors' 13 V-J model separated ophthalmopathy from stable hyperthyroidism.

Fresh 10 ml peripheral blood yielded PBMCs. There were TCR beta CDR3 regions amplified from RNA transcripts. The TCR CDR3 first-round RT-PCR relied on the HTBI primer set. TCRdb re-called the multiplex PCR reads through MiXCR, storing one row per CDR3 protein. The sample contains about 400,000 distinct CDR3 sequences, around an eighth of which appear only once. What was sequenced was blood. This receptor was taken from a man between 45 and 60 years old with Graves' ophthalmopathy. The chain recombines TRBV5-1 with TRBJ2-5; possible D gene TRBD2, 5 bases. This CDR3 is CASSLAGPPREETQYF. CDR3 coding DNA: TGCGCCAGCAGCTTGGCCGGGCCCCCGCGGGAAGAGACCCAGTACTTC.